This record covers a single T cell receptor (beta chain). The sample is drawn from a study of cytomegalovirus exposure and HLA in healthy donors. Trimming took 0 bases from V and 9 from J, leaving 15 bases between them. CDR1 is LNHNV and CDR2 is YYDKDF in the germline V gene (reference sequence). There are 15 residues in the CDR3. The study ran its PCR with 60 Vbeta and 13 Jbeta primers. Sequencing used immunoSEQ multiplex PCR; TCRdb keeps in-frame clones, though not all of them. This sample has about 200,000 clones, with approximately 80% found just once. The chain carries TRBV15 and TRBJ2-4; possibly TRBD1 for D (5 bases). Material: PBMCs. The sequence was obtained from a woman aged 30 to 39 in good health and CMV-seronegative. The CDR3 here is CATSRDRAQQVIQYF. CDR3 coding DNA: TGTGCCACCAGCAGAGATCGGGCCCAACAGGTCATTCAGTACTTC.